This T cell receptor beta chain was sequenced during a study of T cells in localized non-small cell lung cancer. V was clipped by 5 bases and J by 1 base, with 5 bases between them. The length of the CDR3 is 11 residues. Germline CDR1 is DFQATT and CDR2 is SNEGSKA (reference sequence). Sequenced by immunoSEQ multiplex PCR; TCRdb stores in-frame clones only, minus some. The table has 45,000 to 65,000 clones, about 90% seen once; the top ten hold less than 25%. The chain joins TRBV20-1 to TRBJ1-1; D gene uncertain. The sequence derives from a man aged 40 to 69 with stage I squamous cell lung carcinoma. The specimen comprised peripheral blood, sampled before any cancer treatment. Here the CDR3 DNA reads TGCAGTGCTGAAACGAACACTGAAGCTTTCTTT. It encodes CSAETNTEAFF.